This T cell receptor (beta chain) was retrieved from a study of blood T cell repertoires in COVID-19. Study-wide background: Researchers got acute and convalescent COVID-19 samples from the United States, Italy and Spain. T cells, B-cell-depleted T cells, or PBMCs provided the cDNA or gDNA that served as material.

As originally analysed: Amplification of reference gene primers was used by the study to estimate nucleated cell counts. Sequencing was performed with immunoSEQ multiplex PCR; in TCRdb, only in-frame clones are kept and a portion is missing. That table gives V, J and clone size, and the DNA gave D and trimming. The sample shows some 120,000 clones, more than 75% of them seen only once. Input material: peripheral blood. The receptor was isolated from a man over 45 with active COVID-19.

CDR3 sequence: CASSLGEAGEQYV. The DNA for the CDR3 is TGTGCCAGCAGTTTGGGAGAAGCGGGAGAGCAGTACGTC. This sequence joins TRBV12-3 or TRBV12-4 and TRBJ2-7; 7 nucleotides match TRBD2. The CDR3 extends over 13 amino acids. The J segment lost 7 bases and the V segment lost 3 bases, leaving 6 bases of the junction unmatched.